Listed here is a single T cell receptor (beta chain). These data are taken from a study of blood T cell repertoires in COVID-19. The wider study: Sites across the United States, Italy and Spain contributed samples from acute and convalescent COVID-19. PBMCs, B-cell-depleted T cells, or T cells provided the cDNA or gDNA that made up the material.

Original handling: Nucleated cell number was recorded as an estimate derived from reference gene primer amplification. Measured with immunoSEQ multiplex PCR; TCRdb has only the in-frame clones, and not every one. D and trimming were read from the DNA, whereas the V and J calls and clone size are those reported in that table. This sample has under 75,000 clones, with roughly 87% found just once. The V segment lost 5 bases and the J segment 5 bases; nucleotides outside the gene matches: 5. Germline V gene data show CDR1 as MNHEY and CDR2 as SMNVEV (reference sequence). The CDR3 is 14 residues long. The sequenced sample consisted of peripheral blood. J is TRBJ1-1 and V is TRBV27, with 10 bases aligning to TRBD1. The receptor was derived from a man aged 45-65 years with active COVID-19. Here the CDR3 DNA reads TGTGCCAGCAGTCCGCGGACAGGGGGGACTGAAGCTTTCTTT. Residues: CASSPRTGGTEAFF.